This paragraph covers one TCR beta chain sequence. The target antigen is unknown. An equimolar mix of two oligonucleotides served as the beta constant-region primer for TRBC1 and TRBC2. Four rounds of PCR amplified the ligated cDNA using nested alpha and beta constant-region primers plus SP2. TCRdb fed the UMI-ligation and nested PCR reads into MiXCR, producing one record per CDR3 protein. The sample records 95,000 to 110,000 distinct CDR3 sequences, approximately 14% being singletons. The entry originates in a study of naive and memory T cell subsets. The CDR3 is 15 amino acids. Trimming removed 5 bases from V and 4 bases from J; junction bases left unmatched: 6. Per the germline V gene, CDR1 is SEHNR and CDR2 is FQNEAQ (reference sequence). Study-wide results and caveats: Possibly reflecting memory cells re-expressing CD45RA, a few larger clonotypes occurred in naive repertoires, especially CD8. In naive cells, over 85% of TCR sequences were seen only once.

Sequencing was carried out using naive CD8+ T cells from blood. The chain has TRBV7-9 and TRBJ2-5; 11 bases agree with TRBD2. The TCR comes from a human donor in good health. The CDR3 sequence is CASSPGLAEGETQYF. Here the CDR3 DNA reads TGTGCCAGCAGCCCGGGACTAGCGGAGGGAGAGACCCAGTACTTC.